Included here is one TCR beta chain sequence, with context. Its specificity is not known. Per germline, CDR1 LNHDA and CDR2 SQIVND (reference sequence). The CDR3 runs to 16 residues. Subsets of CD8+ T cells were each sorted in triplicate at 270,000 or so cells apiece. These data originate in a study of CXCR3-negative and CXCR3-positive naive CD8 T cells. Broader study findings: Fresh PBMCs were used in most assays, and CXCR3 expression partially decreased after cryopreservation. Memory cells showed distinct TRBV-TRBJ patterns, while the two naive subsets matched.

Through 5' RACE with UMI labels, the TRB cDNA libraries were prepared. TCRdb reanalyzed the 5' RACE reads, giving one entry per CDR3 protein sequence and no DNA. This sample lists some 56,000 distinct CDR3 sequences; its ten largest clones have 20% to 25%. The V call is TRBV19, the J call TRBJ2-7; the D gene TCRdb calls, TRBD2, cannot be checked with no DNA. The source of this sequence is a human donor in good health. Some clones in this sample may be carry-over from other donors' samples. Sequencing was done on a sample of memory CD8+ T cells from blood. The CDR3 sequence is CASSFSRGQAAYEQYF. The complete variable domain, with remaining parts taken from reference TRBV19 and TRBJ2-7, reads DGGITQSPKYLFRKEGQNVTLSCEQNLNHDAMYWYRQDPGQGLRLIYYSQIVNDFQKGDIAEGYSVSREKKESFPLTVTSAQKNPTAFYLCASSFSRGQAAYEQYFGPGTRLTVT.